These 21 T cell receptor beta chains originate from one sample sequenced in a study of blood T cell repertoires in COVID-19. The assay was immunoSEQ multiplex PCR, and TCRdb's table has in-frame clones only and misses some. This sample has fewer than 25,000 clones; around 86% occur once, and the top ten carry about 25%. Sample: peripheral blood. Receptors originate from a human donor with active COVID-19. The donor label of this sample is uncertain.

The gene calls are TRBV14 and TRBJ1-1; D unresolved. V was cut by 2 bases and J by 1 base, with 5 bases left in between. The germline gives CDR1 SGHDN, CDR2 FVKESK. The CDR3 runs 13 residues. DNA of the CDR3: TGTGCCAGCAGCCAATCCAGGAACACTGAAGCTTTCTTT. Its protein product is CASSQSRNTEAFF.

The chain combines TRBV15 with TRBJ1-5; D is undetermined. Germline CDR1 and CDR2: LNHNV and YYDKDF (reference sequence). Deletions cut 1 base from V and 0 bases from J, with 7 bases between. This CDR3 has 15 residues. CDR3 loop: CATSRVGHSNQPQHF. CDR3 coding DNA: TGTGCCACCAGCAGAGTCGGTCATAGCAATCAGCCCCAGCATTTT. Based on the CDR3 plus reference TRBV15 and TRBJ1-5, the full variable domain is DAMVIQNPRYQVTQFGKPVTLSCSQTLNHNVMYWYQQKSSQAPKLLFHYYDKDFNNEADTPDNFQSRRPNTSFCFLDIRSPGLGDTAMYLCATSRVGHSNQPQHFGDGTRLSIL.

The chain employs TRBV7-2 and TRBJ1-2, with 7 bases that match TRBD1. Germline V gene data show CDR1 as SGHTA and CDR2 as FQGNSA. The CDR3 is 14 amino acids. With V trimmed by 1 base and J by 8 bases, 7 bases remained unmatched. The DNA of the CDR3 is TGTGCCAGCAGCTTAGGATTTGAGGGGGCAGGCTACACCTTC. Translated: CASSLGFEGAGYTF.

V and J are TRBV6-5 and TRBJ2-7; 7 bases are shared with TRBD1. Per germline, CDR1 MNHEY and CDR2 SVGAGI. V dropped 6 bases and J dropped 1; count of bases not matched to a gene: 9. This CDR3 spans 15 amino acids. CDR3 amino acids: CASSRLTGSSYEQYF. The CDR3 nucleotides read TGTGCCAGCAGCCGACTGACAGGGTCGTCCTACGAGCAGTACTTC.

This chain joins TRBV2 and TRBJ2-3; 7 positions agree with TRBD2. Germline CDR1 is SNHLY and CDR2 is FYNNEI. Germline trimming cut 3 bases from V and 1 base from J; bases unmatched to any gene: 4. The CDR3 runs to 15 residues. CDR3 DNA: TGTGCCAGCAGTGAGGGGGGGAGAGGCACAGATACGCAGTATTTT. Amino acids: CASSEGGRGTDTQYF.

This clone was seen a single time. The J gene is TRBJ2-5, the V gene TRBV2; 7 bases fit TRBD2. J lost 4 bases, V lost 10 bases, and 9 bases had no gene match. This CDR3 spans 13 amino acids. Germline values: CDR1 SNHLY, CDR2 FYNNEI. The CDR3 coding sequence is TGTGCCATAACGCTAGCGGTTACAGAGACCCAGTACTTC. It is translated as CAITLAVTETQYF.

CDR3 sequence: CASSSRYGYTF. As DNA, the CDR3 is TGTGCCAGCAGCTCCCGGTATGGCTACACCTTC. The rearrangement links TRBV28 to TRBJ1-2; the D is unclear. The CDR3 length is 11 residues. CDR1 is MDHEN, CDR2 SYDVKM, per germline. Between the trimmed V and J ends, which lost 6 bases and 5 bases, there was a span of 7 bases.

The V and J genes are TRBV2 and TRBJ1-2; 8 bases fit TRBD1. The CDR3 totals 13 residues. Germline lookup yields CDR1 SNHLY and CDR2 FYNNEI. The trim removed 11 bases at V and 0 bases at J, leaving 5 bases unmatched. The CDR3 DNA sequence: TGTGCCGGACAGGACAGGGCTAACTATGGCTACACCTTC. Encoded protein: CAGQDRANYGYTF.

The chain employs TRBV27 and TRBJ2-5, with D perhaps TRBD1 (6 bases). This CDR3 is 17 amino acids long. CDR1 and CDR2 (germline): MNHEY, SMNVEV (reference sequence). Trimming took off 9 bases at V and 5 bases at J, with 28 bases between the two ends. As DNA, the CDR3 is TGTGCCAGAAGGGCGAGGAGACAGGAGAGACAGAAGGAGACCCAGTACTTC. It codes for CARRARRQERQKETQYF.

The chain carries TRBV18 and TRBJ2-1; D remains unclear. The CDR3 contains 10 residues. Trimming took 9 bases from V and 5 from J, leaving 5 bases between them. CDR1 is KGHSH and CDR2 is LQKENI in the germline V gene. The CDR3 DNA reads TGTGCCAGTAGCAACAATGAGCAGTTCTTC. Residues: CASSNNEQFF.

V and J are TRBV28 and TRBJ1-1; TRBD1 might be the D (5 bases). This CDR3 has 13 residues. V gave up 5 bases and J gave up 8 bases, with 15 bases separating them. Germline loops: CDR1 MDHEN, CDR2 SYDVKM. Here the CDR3 DNA reads TGTGCCAGCAGTGGCCGTGGGGGGGTAGAAGCTTTCTTT. Its protein product is CASSGRGGVEAFF. The full variable domain, its missing parts supplied by reference TRBV28 and TRBJ1-1, is DVKVTQSSRYLVKRTGEKVFLECVQDMDHENMFWYRQDPGLGLRLIYFSYDVKMKEKGDIPEGYSVSREKKERFSLILESASTNQTSMYLCASSGRGGVEAFFGQGTRLTVV.

The V call is TRBV5-1, the J call TRBJ2-7; 8 bases match TRBD1. Germline CDR1 and CDR2: SGHRS and YFSETQ. Losses at the gene ends were 3 bases for V and 5 bases for J; bases not matched to a gene: 7. The CDR3 loop spans 14 amino acids. This chain's CDR3 is CASSSPTGADEQYF. CDR3 coding DNA: TGCGCCAGCAGCTCCCCGACAGGGGCGGACGAGCAGTACTTC.

The genes are TRBV6-1 and TRBJ1-1; possibly TRBD1 for D (5 bases). The CDR3 is made up of 15 amino acids. Germline CDR1 and CDR2: MNHNS and SASEGT. Trimming took off 0 bases at V and 0 bases at J, with 8 bases between the two ends. For the CDR3, the DNA is TGTGCCAGCAGTGAAGCGGGGGGAGTGAACACTGAAGCTTTCTTT. Translation gives CASSEAGGVNTEAFF.

This chain uses TRBV27 with TRBJ2-5; 9 bases are shared with TRBD2. This CDR3 contains 17 residues. V was pared by 4 bases and J by 5 bases, with 14 bases of the junction left unmatched. Germline V gives CDR1 MNHEY, CDR2 SMNVEV (reference sequence). The CDR3 DNA reads as TGTGCCAGCAGTTCTGCCCCCGGCGGGGGGGCCTTGGAGACCCAGTACTTC. Amino acid sequence: CASSSAPGGGALETQYF.

With regard to this clone: The sample has other DNA sequences that encode this CDR3 too. This chain connects TRBV6-6 to TRBJ1-6; D unresolved. Germline values: CDR1 MNHNY, CDR2 SVGAGI (reference sequence). With 2 bases removed from V and 9 bases from J, the gap between germline ends came to 11 bases. The CDR3 extends over 14 amino acids. The CDR3 region has the DNA TGTGCCAGCAGTTACCCAGAGGCGGGTTCACCCCTCCACTTT. Amino acids: CASSYPEAGSPLHF.

V and J are TRBV4-3 and TRBJ2-7; 13 nucleotides agree with TRBD2. Germline CDR1 LGHNA, CDR2 YSLEER. CDR3 length: 19 amino acids. The trim removed 4 bases at V and 0 bases at J, leaving 12 bases unmatched. The CDR3 DNA reads TGCGCCAGCAGCCGCTCCGGCGGACTAGCGGGGGCGAGCTCCTACGAGCAGTACTTC. Translation gives CASSRSGGLAGASSYEQYF.

The table lists this clone with a few counts. The V call is TRBV5-1, the J call TRBJ2-7; a possible D gene is TRBD1 (5 bases). CDR3 length equals 14 residues. From germline, CDR1 is SGHRS and CDR2 YFSETQ. Trimming cost V 2 bases and J 2 bases, with 11 bases left between them. The CDR3 spells CASSFGPRAYEQYF. The CDR3, as DNA: TGCGCCAGCAGCTTTGGTCCCAGGGCCTACGAGCAGTACTTC.

This rearrangement joins TRBV18 to TRBJ1-1; D is perhaps TRBD1 (6 bases). Germline loops: CDR1 KGHSH, CDR2 LQKENI. V gave up 3 bases and J gave up 0 bases, with 8 bases separating them. The CDR3 sequence is 14 residues long. CDR3 nucleotide sequence: TGTGCCAGCTCACCGGACAGCTTGAACACTGAAGCTTTCTTT. Protein product: CASSPDSLNTEAFF. Together with reference TRBV18 and TRBJ1-1, the CDR3 gives the full variable domain: NAGVMQNPRHLVRRRGQEARLRCSPMKGHSHVYWYRQLPEEGLKFMVYLQKENIIDESGMPKERFSAEFPKEGPSILRIQQVVRGDSAAYFCASSPDSLNTEAFFGQGTRLTVV.

For the CDR3, the DNA is TGTGCCAGCAGCCAGGGACTCGTTAATTCACCCCTCCACTTT. Translation: CASSQGLVNSPLHF. The chain employs TRBV7-3 and TRBJ1-6, with a tentative D call TRBD1 (5 bases). Germline V CDR1 and CDR2: SGHTA, FQGTGA. With 5 bases removed from V and 6 bases from J, the gap between germline ends came to 11 bases. This CDR3 spans 14 amino acids.

Only one count was recorded for this clone. V is TRBV27 and J is TRBJ1-3; a possible D gene is TRBD1 (5 bases). CDR1 and CDR2 from the germline V gene are MNHEY and SMNVEV (reference sequence). V dropped 6 bases and J dropped 4 bases, with 13 bases sitting between them. The CDR3 contains 14 residues. CDR3 in DNA: TGTGCCAGCAGGCGGAACGGGGGGGGAAACACCATATATTTT. This codes for CASRRNGGGNTIYF.

This chain joins TRBV3-1 (or the pseudogene TRBV3-2) and TRBJ2-7, with 11 nucleotides matching TRBD1. Germline CDR1 reads LGHDT; CDR2 reads YNNKEL (reference sequence). The V and J ends lost 6 bases and 4 bases, in that order; junction bases with no gene match: 11. The CDR3 totals 16 residues. The DNA of the CDR3 is TGTGCCAGCAGTCTCTTTCCCGGGACAGGGGGGTACGAGCAGTACTTC. Translating it yields CASSLFPGTGGYEQYF.